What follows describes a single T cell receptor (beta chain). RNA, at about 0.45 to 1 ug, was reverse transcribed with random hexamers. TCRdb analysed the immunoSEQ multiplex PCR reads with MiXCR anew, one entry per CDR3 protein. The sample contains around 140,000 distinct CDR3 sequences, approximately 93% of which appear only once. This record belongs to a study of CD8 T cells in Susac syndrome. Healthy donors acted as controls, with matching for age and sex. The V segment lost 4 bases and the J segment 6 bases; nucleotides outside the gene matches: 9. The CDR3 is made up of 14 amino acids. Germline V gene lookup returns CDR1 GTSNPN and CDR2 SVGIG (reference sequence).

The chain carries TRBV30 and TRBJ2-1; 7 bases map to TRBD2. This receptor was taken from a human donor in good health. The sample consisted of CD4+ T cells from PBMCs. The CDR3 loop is CAWMVGGKLNEQFF. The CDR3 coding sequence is TGTGCCTGGATGGTGGGAGGGAAGCTCAATGAGCAGTTCTTC.